Listed below are T cell receptor beta chains from one sample, sequenced in a study of T cell clones after liver transplantation. The protocol was immunoSEQ multiplex PCR, while the TCRdb copy is restricted to in-frame clones and leaves out a portion. This table holds more than 75,000 clones, roughly 85% found once. Sequencing used CD4+ T cells from blood, obtained approximately 3.5 years after liver transplant. All receptors come from a human patient who received a liver transplant. Some T cells could come from the graft donor. CDR3s include the opening cysteine and the closing phenylalanine or tryptophan. The order of the fields is J gene, clone size, V gene, D gene, CDR3 protein, CDR3 DNA. D genes are given only for firm matches. A clone size is listed for some rows: how often the clone was seen (once, few, many), or a class if it is expanded.

TRBJ2-5,NA,TRBV11-2,TRBD2,CASSPTSGSQETQYF,TGTGCCAGCAGCCCGACTAGCGGGAGCCAAGAGACCCAGTACTTC
TRBJ2-5,NA,TRBV5-4,TRBD1,CASTPVTGGDGTQYF,TGTGCCAGCACCCCGGTGACAGGGGGGGATGGGACCCAGTACTTC
TRBJ1-2,NA,TRBV19,NA,CASTTWQETEGYTF,TGTGCCAGTACTACTTGGCAGGAAACAGAGGGCTACACCTTC
TRBJ1-1,NA,TRBV18,TRBD1,CASSQGADTEAFF,TGTGCCAGCTCACAGGGGGCGGACACTGAAGCTTTCTTT
TRBJ2-2,NA,TRBV9,NA,CASSDRVNTGELFF,TGTGCCAGCAGCGACAGGGTGAACACCGGGGAGCTGTTTTTT
TRBJ2-1,NA,TRBV9,NA,CASSVSVLDEQFF,TGTGCCAGCAGCGTAAGTGTCCTTGATGAGCAGTTCTTC
TRBJ1-4,NA,TRBV4-1,TRBD1,CASRRGPGTGRGSNEKLFF,TGCGCCAGCAGACGGGGGCCCGGGACAGGGAGAGGGTCTAATGAAAAACTGTTTTTT
TRBJ2-2,NA,TRBV6-9,NA,CASSKPLNTGELFF,TGTGCCAGCAGCAAACCTCTGAACACCGGGGAGCTGTTTTTT
TRBJ2-3,NA,TRBV10-2,NA,CASSVGGLGDTQYF,TGCGCCAGCAGTGTGGGCGGCCTCGGGGATACGCAGTATTTT
TRBJ2-5,NA,TRBV2,NA,CASSSGETQYF,TGTGCCAGCAGCTCCGGGGAGACCCAGTACTTC
TRBJ2-3,NA,TRBV7-6,TRBD2,CASSLGLAGLEDTQYF,TGTGCCAGCAGCCTGGGACTAGCGGGTCTTGAAGATACGCAGTATTTT
TRBJ1-2,NA,TRBV20-1,NA,CSARPNYGYTF,TGCAGTGCTAGACCTAACTATGGCTACACCTTC
TRBJ1-1,once,TRBV10-3,NA,CAISEETNTEAFF,TGTGCCATCAGTGAAGAGACAAACACTGAAGCTTTCTTT
TRBJ2-1,NA,TRBV5-5,TRBD2,CASSLERGPYNEQFF,TGTGCCAGCAGCTTAGAGCGGGGTCCCTACAATGAGCAGTTCTTC
TRBJ1-4,NA,TRBV21-1,NA,CASSKALKGAEGVNEKLFF,TGTGCCAGCAGCAAAGCGCTGAAGGGGGCGGAAGGGGTGAATGAAAAACTGTTTTTT
TRBJ1-4,NA,TRBV27,TRBD1,CASSLRQGEKLFF,TGTGCCAGCAGCCTTAGACAGGGGGAAAAACTGTTTTTT
TRBJ1-2,NA,TRBV5-1,TRBD1,CASSSSDRVSYGYTF,TGCGCCAGCTCATCATCGGACAGGGTATCCTATGGCTACACCTTC
TRBJ2-5,NA,TRBV28,TRBD1,CASSLRGTGYRETQYF,TGTGCCAGCAGTTTACGGGGGACAGGGTATCGAGAGACCCAGTACTTC
TRBJ2-1,NA,TRBV28,TRBD2,CASSSGTAITSGPYNEQFF,TGTGCCAGCAGTTCCGGGACAGCCATAACTAGCGGGCCGTACAATGAGCAGTTCTTC
TRBJ2-7,NA,TRBV7-2,NA,CASSLSVGQGNEQYF,TGTGCCAGCAGCTTATCTGTAGGGCAGGGAAACGAGCAGTACTTC
TRBJ2-2,NA,TRBV5-1,NA,CASSFGTHTGELFF,TGCGCCAGCAGCTTCGGGACCCACACCGGGGAGCTGTTTTTT
TRBJ1-2,NA,TRBV6-1,NA,CASSEMGREGYTF,TGTGCCAGCAGTGAAATGGGAAGGGAGGGCTACACCTTC
TRBJ2-6,many,TRBV5-6,TRBD1,CASSPGPGTGLSGANVLTF,TGTGCCAGCAGCCCGGGCCCCGGGACAGGCCTCTCTGGGGCCAACGTCCTGACTTTC
TRBJ2-1,NA,TRBV9,NA,CASSPQTGPYNEQFF,TGTGCCAGCAGCCCCCAGACGGGACCTTACAATGAGCAGTTCTTC
TRBJ2-2,NA,TRBV5-1,NA,CASSGHSNTGELFF,TGCGCCAGCAGCGGACATTCGAACACCGGGGAGCTGTTTTTT
TRBJ1-1,NA,TRBV6-5,NA,CASSGGQGWTEAFF,TGTGCCAGCAGTGGAGGGCAGGGTTGGACTGAAGCTTTCTTT
TRBJ2-3,NA,TRBV4-2,TRBD2,CASSQGLAGDTQYF,TGTGCCAGCAGCCAAGGACTAGCGGGAGATACGCAGTATTTT
TRBJ2-3,once,TRBV6-1,NA,CASSEGEWAQYF,TGTGCCAGCAGTGAAGGGGAGTGGGCGCAGTATTTT
TRBJ1-5,NA,TRBV6-1,NA,CASSEGFKTGGNQPQHF,TGTGCCAGCAGTGAAGGGTTTAAGACCGGAGGCAATCAGCCCCAGCATTTT
TRBJ1-5,NA,TRBV28,NA,CASSPTPSNQPQHF,TGTGCCAGCAGCCCGACACCGAGCAATCAGCCCCAGCATTTT
TRBJ1-5,NA,TRBV10-3,TRBD1,CAISETGQGNQPQHF,TGTGCCATCAGTGAAACGGGACAGGGGAATCAGCCCCAGCATTTT
TRBJ2-7,NA,TRBV9,TRBD1,CASSVGDRVEEQYF,TGTGCCAGCAGCGTAGGTGACAGGGTAGAAGAGCAGTACTTC
TRBJ2-6,NA,TRBV9,NA,CASTLEGAGANVLTF,TGTGCCAGCACCCTTGAGGGCGCTGGGGCCAACGTCCTGACTTTC
TRBJ2-7,once,TRBV7-2,TRBD2,CASSFSGSSSYEQYF,TGTGCCAGCAGTTTTAGCGGGAGTTCCTCCTACGAGCAGTACTTC
TRBJ2-3,NA,TRBV10-3,NA,CAISETTVITDTQYF,TGTGCCATCAGCGAAACGACAGTGATCACAGATACGCAGTATTTT
TRBJ2-5,NA,TRBV6-1,NA,CASSVGETQYF,TGTGCCAGCAGCGTAGGGGAGACCCAGTACTTC
TRBJ2-2,NA,TRBV7-2,NA,CASSLNLAGELFF,TGTGCCAGCAGCTTAAATTTGGCCGGGGAGCTGTTTTTT
TRBJ2-1,NA,TRBV18,TRBD2,CASSDGAPLAGLHNEQFF,TGTGCCAGCTCAGACGGGGCCCCACTAGCGGGATTGCACAATGAGCAGTTCTTC
TRBJ2-7,NA,TRBV30,NA,CAWRRLIPHEQYF,TGTGCCTGGAGACGACTAATCCCCCACGAGCAGTACTTC
TRBJ2-5,NA,TRBV6-1,TRBD2,CASAGGTSRKETQYF,TGTGCCAGCGCCGGAGGGACTAGTAGGAAGGAGACCCAGTACTTC
TRBJ1-3,once,TRBV6-5,NA,CASSQGTFSGNTIYF,TGTGCCAGCAGCCAGGGAACTTTCTCTGGAAACACCATATATTTT
TRBJ2-1,NA,TRBV11-1,NA,CASSRGTILPFF,TGTGCCAGCAGCAGGGGGACAATTCTTCCGTTCTTC
TRBJ2-1,NA,TRBV18,NA,CASSLTEGHNEQFF,TGTGCCAGCTCACTCACGGAGGGCCACAATGAGCAGTTCTTC
TRBJ2-3,NA,TRBV7-2,NA,CASSSRGTSQGLDTQYF,TGTGCCAGCAGCTCACGAGGGACTTCCCAGGGTTTAGATACGCAGTATTTT
TRBJ2-1,few,TRBV6-1,NA,CASSESRYNEQFF,TGTGCCAGCAGTGAATCGCGGTACAATGAGCAGTTCTTC
TRBJ2-5,once,TRBV10-3,TRBD2,CAVGASGIQETQYF,TGTGCCGTAGGGGCTAGCGGTATCCAAGAGACCCAGTACTTC
TRBJ1-5,NA,TRBV27,NA,CASKGGASNQPQHF,TGTGCCAGCAAAGGGGGAGCGAGCAATCAGCCCCAGCATTTT
TRBJ1-1,NA,TRBV7-8,NA,CASSTKRDTEAFF,TGTGCCAGCAGCACAAAGCGGGACACTGAAGCTTTCTTT
TRBJ2-3,NA,TRBV20-1,NA,CSAATGDTQYF,TGCAGTGCCGCGACGGGAGATACGCAGTATTTT
TRBJ1-2,once,TRBV6-1,NA,CASSVSQVANYGYTF,TGTGCCAGCAGTGTCTCCCAGGTCGCTAACTATGGCTACACCTTC
TRBJ2-7,NA,TRBV5-4,TRBD2,CASSLGLAGAYEQYF,TGTGCCAGCAGCTTGGGACTAGCGGGAGCCTACGAGCAGTACTTC